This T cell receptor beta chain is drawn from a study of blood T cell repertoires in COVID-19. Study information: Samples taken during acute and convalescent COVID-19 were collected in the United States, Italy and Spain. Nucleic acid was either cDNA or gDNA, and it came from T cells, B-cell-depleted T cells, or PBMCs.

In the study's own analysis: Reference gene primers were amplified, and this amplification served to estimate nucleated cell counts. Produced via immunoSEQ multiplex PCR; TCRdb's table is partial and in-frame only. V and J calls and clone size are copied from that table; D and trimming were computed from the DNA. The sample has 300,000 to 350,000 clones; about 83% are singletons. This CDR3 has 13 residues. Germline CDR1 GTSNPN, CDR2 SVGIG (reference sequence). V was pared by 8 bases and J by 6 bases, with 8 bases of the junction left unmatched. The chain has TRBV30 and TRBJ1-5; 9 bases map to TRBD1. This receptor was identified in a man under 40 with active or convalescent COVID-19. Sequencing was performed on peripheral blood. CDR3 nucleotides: TGTGCCCTCGCCCGGGACAGGGTTCAGCCCCAGCATTTT. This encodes CALARDRVQPQHF.